Listed here are 17 T cell receptor beta chains from one sample, sequenced in a study of cytomegalovirus exposure and HLA in healthy donors. Use of 60 Vbeta and 13 Jbeta primers characterized the PCR. Some clones are missing from TCRdb's copy, which holds only in-frame ones; the method was immunoSEQ multiplex PCR. The table shows around 130,000 clones, with around 85% occurring only once. The sequencing input was PBMCs. Receptor source: a woman between 25 and 40 years old in good health and CMV-seropositive.

The chain links TRBV21-1 to TRBJ2-1; the DNA was not used to check the table's D call, TRBD2. TRBV21-1 represents a pseudogene. The CDR3 runs 17 residues. CDR3 residues: CASSKERARYSYNEQFF. The CDR3 DNA is TGTGCCAGCAGCAAAGAGCGGGCCCGATACTCCTACAATGAGCAGTTCTTC.

The chain joins TRBV21-1 to TRBJ1-3; the table calls TRBD1, which could not be checked here. TRBV21-1 is termed a pseudogene. The length of the CDR3 is 15 residues. The CDR3 sequence is CASREGASSGNTIYF. DNA of the CDR3: TGTGCCAGCAGGGAGGGGGCCAGCTCTGGAAACACCATATATTTT.

This clone was seen a single time. This chain joins TRBV7-6 and TRBJ1-2, with D possibly matching TRBD1 (5 bases). Germline values: CDR1 SGHVS, CDR2 FNYEAQ. The CDR3 is made up of 14 amino acids. The germline V and J ends were trimmed by 3 bases and 4 bases, with 12 bases remaining between them. DNA for the CDR3: TGTGCCAGCAGCTTGAGACAGCCACTCTATGGCTACACCTTC. Translated, it gives CASSLRQPLYGYTF.

This chain links TRBV30 with TRBJ2-2; D uncertain. This CDR3 spans 12 amino acids. CDR1 is GTSNPN, CDR2 SVGIG, per germline (reference sequence). Trimming cost V 0 bases and J 6 bases, with 5 bases left between them. The CDR3 nucleotides read TGTGCCTGGAGTGTAGAGGCCGGGGAGCTGTTTTTT. Protein: CAWSVEAGELFF. The full variable domain, its missing parts supplied by reference TRBV30 and TRBJ2-2, is SQTIHQWPATLVQPVGSPLSLECTVEGTSNPNLYWYRQAAGRGLQLLFYSVGIGQISSEVPQNLSASRPQDRQFILSSKKLLLSDSGFYLCAWSVEAGELFFGEGSRLTVL.

V is TRBV6-5 and J is TRBJ2-5; 14 nucleotides match TRBD2. With 0 bases clipped from V and 5 bases from J, the junction kept 2 bases outside the gene matches. The CDR3 totals 16 residues. Looked up from germline, CDR1 is MNHEY and CDR2 is SVGAGI. The CDR3 protein is CASSYSGLAGVETQYF. The CDR3 nucleotides read TGTGCCAGCAGTTACTCGGGACTAGCGGGAGTTGAGACCCAGTACTTC.

The chain joins TRBV5-6 to TRBJ2-3, with TRBD1 identical over 8 bases. Germline-derived CDR1 and CDR2 are SGHDT and YYEEEE. The CDR3 contains 16 residues. The junction had 9 bases not matched to a gene; V was cut back by 4 bases and J by 2 bases. The CDR3 here is CASSPGGQALTDTQYF. CDR3 bases: TGTGCCAGCAGCCCCGGGGGACAGGCACTCACAGATACGCAGTATTTT.

CDR3 DNA sequence: TGTGCCAGTAGTATGATCCTTACAAATCAGCCCCAGCATTTT. Translation: CASSMILTNQPQHF. V gene TRBV19 combines with J gene TRBJ1-5, with D unresolved. Germline V gives CDR1 LNHDA, CDR2 SQIVND (reference sequence). With 3 bases removed from V and 4 bases from J, the gap between germline ends came to 10 bases. This CDR3 is 14 amino acids long.

CDR3 DNA: TGTGCCAGCAGTGATAGGAGCAGAAGCAATCAGCCCCAGCATTTT. Its protein product is CASSDRSRSNQPQHF. This chain links TRBV2 with TRBJ1-5, with unresolved D. V dropped 3 bases and J dropped 1 base, with 10 bases sitting between them. The germline V gene has CDR1 SNHLY and CDR2 FYNNEI. This CDR3 has 15 residues. Full variable domain (outside the CDR3, taken from reference TRBV2 and TRBJ1-5): EPEVTQTPSHQVTQMGQEVILRCVPISNHLYFYWYRQILGQKVEFLVSFYNNEISEKSEIFDDQFSVERPDGSNFTLKIRSTKLEDSAMYFCASSDRSRSNQPQHFGDGTRLSIL.

The rearrangement uses TRBV30 and TRBJ2-5, with D unresolved. The J call may not be correct, given that the DNA end is closer to TRBJ2-7. The CDR3 totals 13 residues. Germline V gene lookup returns CDR1 GTSNPN and CDR2 SVGIG (reference sequence). The CDR3 spells CAWRPIPPYEQYF. In DNA form, the CDR3 reads TGTGCCTGGAGACCCATCCCGCCCTACGAGCAGTACTTC.

J is TRBJ2-3 and V is TRBV7-9; maybe TRBD1 (5 bases). Germline V lookup: CDR1 SEHNR, CDR2 FQNEAQ (reference sequence). Trimming took 5 bases from V and 8 from J, leaving 20 bases between them. CDR3 length: 15 residues. DNA of the CDR3: TGTGCCAGCAGCGTACAGGCAGGCCCAGCTGGTACGCAGTATTTT. Protein: CASSVQAGPAGTQYF.

The rearrangement joins TRBV15 to TRBJ2-7, with 7 bases aligning to TRBD1. J was trimmed by 4 bases and V by 0 bases; bases with no gene match: 3. This CDR3 spans 14 amino acids. Germline CDR1 and CDR2: LNHNV and YYDKDF (reference sequence). The CDR3 spells CATSRDPGQYEQYF. Written as DNA, the CDR3 is TGTGCCACCAGCAGAGATCCGGGACAGTACGAGCAGTACTTC.

Notes on this clone: Other DNA sequences within the sample encode an identical CDR3. The chain employs TRBV7-3 and TRBJ1-5, with D possibly being TRBD1 (5 bases). Germline CDR1 and CDR2: SGHTA and FQGTGA. Trimming pared 4 bases from V and 2 bases from J, leaving 6 bases between. The CDR3 runs 13 residues. CDR3: CASSSGGNQPQHF. In DNA form, the CDR3 reads TGTGCCAGCAGCTCGGGGGGCAATCAGCCCCAGCATTTT.

In its sample, this clone was seen once. Other nucleotide sequences from this sample produce the same CDR3. J is TRBJ1-1 and V is TRBV5-1; maybe TRBD1 (5 bases). V lost 2 bases and J lost 1, with 6 bases in between. Germline assignment: CDR1 SGHRS and CDR2 YFSETQ. This CDR3 spans 13 amino acids. DNA for the CDR3: TGCGCCAGCAGCTTCGGACAGAACACTGAAGCTTTCTTT. Translation: CASSFGQNTEAFF.

The CDR3: CASSLQPDTTYEQYF. Here the CDR3 DNA reads TGCGCCAGCAGCTTACAACCCGACACAACCTACGAGCAGTACTTC. This rearrangement joins TRBV5-1 to TRBJ2-7; no clear D gene. Germline lookup yields CDR1 SGHRS and CDR2 YFSETQ. The CDR3 loop spans 15 amino acids. Trimming took 2 bases from V and 2 from J, leaving 14 bases between them.

This clone was picked up a small number of times. The chain couples TRBV2 to TRBJ2-4; 14 bases line up with TRBD2. CDR1 is SNHLY and CDR2 is FYNNEI in the germline V gene. V gave up 5 bases and J gave up 1 base; unmatched junction bases: 7. This CDR3 region has 18 residues. The CDR3 loop is CASSTGTSGSFAKNIQYF. The CDR3, as DNA: TGTGCCAGCAGTACCGGGACTAGCGGGAGTTTTGCCAAAAACATTCAGTACTTC. The full variable domain, its missing parts supplied by reference TRBV2 and TRBJ2-4, is EPEVTQTPSHQVTQMGQEVILRCVPISNHLYFYWYRQILGQKVEFLVSFYNNEISEKSEIFDDQFSVERPDGSNFTLKIRSTKLEDSAMYFCASSTGTSGSFAKNIQYFGAGTRLSVL.

The sample holds a few counts of this clone. The chain employs TRBV6-5 and TRBJ1-2; D gene unclear. Germline assignment: CDR1 MNHEY and CDR2 SVGAGI. The CDR3 has 12 residues. The V gene lost 7 bases and the J gene lost 2 bases, with 8 bases spanning the gap. The chain's CDR3 is CASTTSNYGYTF. CDR3 sequence (DNA): TGTGCCAGCACCACATCCAACTATGGCTACACCTTC.

The CDR3 DNA reads TGTGCCAGCAGTTTCCTTAGGGAGGAGGGACAGCCCCAGCATTTT. This sequence encodes CASSFLREEGQPQHF. The V call is TRBV25-1, the J call TRBJ1-5; no clear D gene. Trimming pared 5 bases from V and 7 bases from J, leaving 18 bases between. Germline V gene lookup returns CDR1 MGHDK and CDR2 SYGVNS. This CDR3 is built from 15 residues.